A selection of T cell receptor beta chains follows, all from one sample in a study of cytomegalovirus exposure and HLA in healthy donors. Produced via immunoSEQ multiplex PCR; TCRdb's table is partial and in-frame only. The table lists under 35,000 clones, approximately 62% of them singletons. Material: PBMCs. The origin of the receptors is a male donor in good health and CMV-seropositive. Each CDR3 is given with its conserved first and last residue. The order of the fields is D gene, J gene, clone size, V gene, CDR3 DNA, CDR3 protein. A D gene is named only where the DNA matches it firmly. Clone size is shown for a subset of rows, as once, few, many or a class of expanded clone.

>TRBD2|TRBJ2-5|NA|TRBV7-2
TGTGCCAGCAGCCCCTCTTTAGCGGGAGGGGAGACCCAGTACTTC
CASSPSLAGGETQYF
>NA|TRBJ2-7|NA|TRBV30
TGTGCCTGGAGTCGGAGACAGTACGAGCAGTACTTC
CAWSRRQYEQYF
>NA|TRBJ2-3|NA|TRBV2
TGTGCCAGCAGAGCCCGGGGAAGAGATACGCAGTATTTT
CASRARGRDTQYF
>TRBD1|TRBJ2-7|few|TRBV5-8
TGTGCCAGCAGCCTACCGACAGGGCTTTGGGCAGGGGTAGGCGAGCAGTACTTC
CASSLPTGLWAGVGEQYF
>NA|TRBJ2-7|NA|TRBV10-2
TGCGCCAGCAGTCGACAGGCTGTGCTTTCCGAGCAGTACTTC
CASSRQAVLSEQYF
>NA|TRBJ1-2|few|TRBV5-1
TGCGCCAGCAGCTTGGGTAGGGGGACACGAACTAACTATGGCTACACCTTC
CASSLGRGTRTNYGYTF
>NA|TRBJ2-7|NA|TRBV6-5
TGTGCCAGCAGTTCAGGGTTTGGGCAGTACTTC
CASSSGFGQYF
>NA|TRBJ1-5|NA|TRBV6-5
TGTGCCAGCAGTTACGGGCCGGGGGGATCTTCGCCCCAGCATTTT
CASSYGPGGSSPQHF
>NA|TRBJ1-5|NA|TRBV2
TGTGCCAGCAGAAATGGACAGCTTAATCAGCCCCAGCATTTT
CASRNGQLNQPQHF
>TRBD2|TRBJ2-7|NA|TRBV7-8
TGTGCCAGCAGCTTAGGTGGCGGGAGTTCGGACGAGCAGTACTTC
CASSLGGGSSDEQYF
>TRBD2|TRBJ2-1|NA|TRBV5-1
TGCGCCAGCAGCTTGGATCCGCCGGGACTAGCCGATTACAATGAGCAGTTCTTC
CASSLDPPGLADYNEQFF
>NA|TRBJ2-6|NA|TRBV4-1
TGCGCCAGCAGCCAACAGGGTAACTCTGGGGCCAACGTCCTGACTTTC
CASSQQGNSGANVLTF
>NA|TRBJ1-3|NA|TRBV19
TGTGCCAGTAGTTCTACAGGGTACGGAAACACCATATATTTT
CASSSTGYGNTIYF
>NA|TRBJ2-7|few|TRBV5-1
TGCGCCAGCAGCTCCGGCTCCTACGAGCAGTACTTC
CASSSGSYEQYF
>NA|TRBJ2-5|NA|TRBV5-4
TGTGCCAGCAGCTTGATCGCGGGACTGCAAGAGACCCAGTACTTC
CASSLIAGLQETQYF
>TRBD2|TRBJ2-1|few|TRBV9
TGTGCCAGCAGCCTCAGCGGGAGGGTAAATGAGCAGTTCTTC
CASSLSGRVNEQFF
>NA|TRBJ1-1|NA|TRBV28
TGTGCCAGCAGTCATTCGAACACTGAAGCTTTCTTT
CASSHSNTEAFF
>NA|TRBJ1-5|NA|TRBV7-2
TGTGCCAGCAGCCCGGGAGGAGCCAATCAGCCCCAGCATTTT
CASSPGGANQPQHF
>NA|TRBJ1-1|NA|TRBV4-1
TGCGCCAGCAGCCCCGGGGGGAGGACTGAAGCCTTCTTT
CASSPGGRTEAFF
>TRBD2|TRBJ2-2|NA|TRBV4-1
TGCGCCAGCAGGGGCGGGAGGGCTAGCGGGGAGCTGTTTTTT
CASRGGRASGELFF
>TRBD1|TRBJ2-5|few|TRBV2
TGTGCCAGCAGTGAAGAGTGGACAGGGGGCGCACAGACCCAGTACTTC
CASSEEWTGGAQTQYF
>NA|TRBJ1-1|NA|TRBV10-1
TGCGCCAGCCGAACAGCAAAGAACACTGAAGCTTTCTTT
CASRTAKNTEAFF
>TRBD2|TRBJ2-1|NA|TRBV4-2
TGTGCCAGCACCCCGGGACTAGCGGGACACAATGAGCAGTTCTTC
CASTPGLAGHNEQFF
>NA|TRBJ2-1|few|TRBV11-3
TGTGCCAGCAGCTTCCCCCGGGGGAGCTCCTACAATGAGCAGTTCTTC
CASSFPRGSSYNEQFF
>TRBD1|TRBJ1-6|NA|TRBV6-5
TGTGCCAGCAGTCCCACAGGGGAGTCTTCACCCCTCCACTTT
CASSPTGESSPLHF
>NA|TRBJ2-2|NA|TRBV5-1
TGCGCCAGCAGCAAACAGGGAGGGGGCACCGGGGAGCTGTTTTTT
CASSKQGGGTGELFF
>NA|TRBJ2-3|NA|TRBV7-9
TGTGCCAGCAGCTTAAGCGGATTCACAGATACGCAGTATTTT
CASSLSGFTDTQYF
>TRBD2|TRBJ2-3|NA|TRBV30
TGTGCCTGCACGCGACTAGCGGGAACCACAGATACGCAGTATTTT
CACTRLAGTTDTQYF
>NA|TRBJ2-1|few|TRBV5-6
TGTGCCAGCAGCTTGCCAACATACAATGAGCAGTTCTTC
CASSLPTYNEQFF
>NA|TRBJ1-2|NA|TRBV6-1
TGTGCCAGCAGCTATAACTATGGCTACACCTTC
CASSYNYGYTF
>TRBD1|TRBJ2-7|NA|TRBV10-1
TGCGCCAGCGCCCCGGGACAGGTGCCCTACGAGCAGTACTTC
CASAPGQVPYEQYF
>NA|TRBJ2-7|NA|TRBV9
TGTGCCAGCAGCGCAACTCCAAGGGGACACGAGCAGTACTTT
CASSATPRGHEQYF
>NA|TRBJ2-3|few|TRBV5-1
TGCGCCAGCAGCTCGAGCCGGCGGCTCACAGATACGCAGTATTTT
CASSSSRRLTDTQYF
>TRBD1|TRBJ1-2|NA|TRBV6-1
TGTGCCAGCAGTGCAAGACAGGGAACCTATGGCTACACCTTC
CASSARQGTYGYTF
>TRBD1|TRBJ2-5|few|TRBV2
TGTGCCAGCAGTCTTCGGACAGGGTGGGAGACCCAGTACTTC
CASSLRTGWETQYF
>NA|TRBJ2-2|NA|TRBV5-1
TGCGCCAGCAGACGGGTAATGAACACCGGGGAGCTGTTTTTT
CASRRVMNTGELFF
>NA|TRBJ2-2|once|TRBV5-1
TGCGCCAGCAGCTTGGCCGGGAGAGGCGCCGGGGAGCTGTTTTTT
CASSLAGRGAGELFF
>TRBD1|TRBJ1-2|NA|TRBV27
TGTGCCAGCAGTTTTGGACAGGGATGGAACTATGGCTACACCTTC
CASSFGQGWNYGYTF
>NA|TRBJ1-1|NA|TRBV6-5
TGTGCCAGCAGACGGGGACAGAACACTGAAGCTTTCTTT
CASRRGQNTEAFF
>NA|TRBJ2-1|few|TRBV19
TGTGCCAGTAGGAAGGCCCCAGGGCCCCCGAGTACTTACAATGAGCAGTTCTTC
CASRKAPGPPSTYNEQFF
>TRBD1|TRBJ1-1|few|TRBV7-9
TGTTCCAGCAGCTTAGGACAGGGTAGGGAAGCTTTCTTT
CSSSLGQGREAFF
>NA|TRBJ1-5|few|TRBV19
TGTGCCAGTAGTAAAGGGGGAGATCAGCCCCAGCATTTT
CASSKGGDQPQHF
>TRBD1|TRBJ1-1|NA|TRBV28
TGTGCCAGCAGTCGGGACAGGGTGGGAGATGAAGCTTTCTTT
CASSRDRVGDEAFF
>NA|TRBJ2-7|NA|TRBV5-6
TGTGCCAGCAGCTATTCCTCTAGGGGTTACGAGCAGTACTTC
CASSYSSRGYEQYF
>NA|TRBJ2-3|NA|TRBV7-9
TGTGCCAGCAGCTTAGGAGCCCCAGATACGCAGTATTTT
CASSLGAPDTQYF
>NA|TRBJ1-5|NA|TRBV28
TGTGCCAGCGCCTGGGGGGGGCCGCAGCAGCCCCAGCATTTT
CASAWGGPQQPQHF
>NA|TRBJ1-2|NA|TRBV5-3
TGTGCCAGCAGCTTGGCTCCAGGACTTAACTATGGCTACACCTTC
CASSLAPGLNYGYTF
>TRBD1|TRBJ2-2|few|TRBV9
TGTGCCAGCAGCCCCGGACAGGGGAGGTCCGGGGAGCTGTTTTTT
CASSPGQGRSGELFF
>NA|TRBJ2-7|few|TRBV10-1
TGCGCCAGCAGTGAACGGCTCGGGCAGCGCCGAGGGGAGCAGTACTTC
CASSERLGQRRGEQYF